These T cell receptor beta chains were read from a single sample in a study of naive and memory T cell subsets. TCRdb re-analysed the UMI-ligation and nested PCR reads in MiXCR, keeping a single row per CDR3 protein. The sample has under 150,000 distinct CDR3 sequences, about 20% seen once; the top ten hold 0.55% to 0.75%. Specimen: naive CD8+ T cells from blood. The receptor source for this set is a human donor in good health. CDR3s include the opening cysteine and the closing phenylalanine or tryptophan. The D gene is left open where the match is weak. Only some rows state a clone size, as once, few, many or a class for expanded clones.

d_gene: .; v_gene: TRBV21-1; abundance: many; j_gene: TRBJ2-1; CDR3aa: CASSQLAGSYNEQFF; CDR3nt: TGTGCCAGCAGCCAACTAGCGGGATCCTACAATGAGCAGTTCTTC
d_gene: TRBD2; v_gene: TRBV30; abundance: .; j_gene: TRBJ2-5; CDR3aa: CAWSTVAGGGETQYF; CDR3nt: TGTGCCTGGAGTACGGTAGCGGGAGGGGGAGAGACCCAGTACTTC
d_gene: .; v_gene: TRBV3-1; abundance: .; j_gene: TRBJ2-5; CDR3aa: CASSQDWGPETQYF; CDR3nt: TGTGCCAGCAGCCAAGATTGGGGGCCGGAGACCCAGTACTTC
d_gene: .; v_gene: TRBV6-5; abundance: .; j_gene: TRBJ2-7; CDR3aa: CASSNLGQGYEQYF; CDR3nt: TGTGCCAGCTCTAACCTTGGGCAGGGATACGAGCAGTACTTC
d_gene: .; v_gene: TRBV7-6; abundance: few; j_gene: TRBJ1-6; CDR3aa: CASRPTGLGNSPLHF; CDR3nt: TGTGCCAGCAGGCCCACAGGGTTAGGAAATTCACCCCTCCACTTT
d_gene: .; v_gene: TRBV5-1; abundance: few; j_gene: TRBJ2-7; CDR3aa: CASSLGGVGEQYF; CDR3nt: TGCGCCAGCAGCTTGGGGGGGGTCGGCGAGCAGTACTTC
d_gene: .; v_gene: TRBV12-3/TRBV12-4; abundance: once; j_gene: TRBJ2-6; CDR3aa: CASGFEGNSGANVLTF; CDR3nt: TGTGCCAGCGGCTTTGAGGGCAACTCTGGGGCCAACGTCCTGACTTTC
d_gene: TRBD2; v_gene: TRBV20-1; abundance: .; j_gene: TRBJ2-3; CDR3aa: CSARDTAGVTDTQYF; CDR3nt: TGCAGTGCTAGAGATACGGCGGGAGTGACAGATACGCAGTATTTT
d_gene: .; v_gene: TRBV10-3; abundance: .; j_gene: TRBJ1-1; CDR3aa: CAISESTGTEAFF; CDR3nt: TGTGCCATCAGTGAGTCGACGGGGACTGAAGCTTTCTTT
d_gene: .; v_gene: TRBV28; abundance: .; j_gene: TRBJ2-7; CDR3aa: CASSFSALSYEQYF; CDR3nt: TGTGCCAGCAGTTTTTCGGCACTGAGCTACGAGCAGTACTTC
d_gene: .; v_gene: TRBV20-1; abundance: few; j_gene: TRBJ2-7; CDR3aa: CSARDINSYEQYF; CDR3nt: TGCAGTGCAAGGGACATAAATTCCTACGAGCAGTACTTC
d_gene: .; v_gene: TRBV27; abundance: .; j_gene: TRBJ1-1; CDR3aa: CASRPDSPMNTEAFF; CDR3nt: TGTGCCAGCCGCCCGGACAGCCCAATGAACACTGAAGCTTTCTTT
d_gene: TRBD1; v_gene: TRBV28; abundance: few; j_gene: TRBJ1-4; CDR3aa: CASSSTGDGKKLFF; CDR3nt: TGTGCCAGCAGTTCGACAGGGGATGGGAAAAAACTGTTTTTT
d_gene: TRBD1; v_gene: TRBV28; abundance: few; j_gene: TRBJ2-1; CDR3aa: CASSLGTGVDEQFF; CDR3nt: TGTGCCAGCAGTTTGGGGACAGGGGTCGATGAGCAGTTCTTC
d_gene: .; v_gene: TRBV12-3/TRBV12-4; abundance: .; j_gene: TRBJ2-1; CDR3aa: CASSPARISEQFF; CDR3nt: TGTGCCAGCAGTCCTGCCCGTATCAGTGAGCAGTTCTTC
d_gene: TRBD2; v_gene: TRBV6-6; abundance: few; j_gene: TRBJ2-1; CDR3aa: CASSYRASGRVINEQFF; CDR3nt: TGTGCCAGCAGTTACAGGGCTAGCGGGAGGGTCATCAATGAGCAGTTCTTC
d_gene: .; v_gene: TRBV4-1; abundance: .; j_gene: TRBJ2-7; CDR3aa: CASSQGQGNYEQYF; CDR3nt: TGCGCCAGCAGCCAAGGGCAGGGGAACTACGAGCAGTACTTC
d_gene: .; v_gene: TRBV27; abundance: .; j_gene: TRBJ1-5; CDR3aa: CASSLNPGGQPQHF; CDR3nt: TGTGCCAGCAGTTTAAACCCGGGGGGTCAGCCCCAGCATTTT
d_gene: TRBD1; v_gene: TRBV14; abundance: few; j_gene: TRBJ2-7; CDR3aa: CASSHVGQGVYEQYF; CDR3nt: TGTGCCAGCAGCCACGTAGGACAGGGAGTATACGAGCAGTACTTC
d_gene: .; v_gene: TRBV5-1; abundance: .; j_gene: TRBJ2-1; CDR3aa: CASSLEDRDYNEQFF; CDR3nt: TGCGCCAGCAGCTTGGAGGACAGAGATTACAATGAGCAGTTCTTC
d_gene: .; v_gene: TRBV27; abundance: .; j_gene: TRBJ2-1; CDR3aa: CASRGGTSYNEQFF; CDR3nt: TGTGCCAGCAGAGGCGGTACCTCCTACAATGAGCAGTTCTTC
d_gene: .; v_gene: TRBV27; abundance: .; j_gene: TRBJ2-1; CDR3aa: CASSLIPGGLYKGEQFF; CDR3nt: TGTGCCAGCAGTTTAATTCCAGGGGGGTTATATAAGGGTGAGCAGTTCTTC
d_gene: .; v_gene: TRBV7-2; abundance: .; j_gene: TRBJ2-7; CDR3aa: CASSLADHVVYEQYF; CDR3nt: TGTGCCAGCAGCTTAGCAGACCACGTTGTCTACGAGCAGTACTTC
d_gene: .; v_gene: TRBV7-9; abundance: few; j_gene: TRBJ1-1; CDR3aa: CASSSDSHTEAFF; CDR3nt: TGTGCCAGCAGTTCCGACAGTCACACTGAAGCTTTCTTT
d_gene: .; v_gene: TRBV11-2; abundance: few; j_gene: TRBJ1-1; CDR3aa: CASSVGRISEAFF; CDR3nt: TGTGCCAGCAGCGTCGGACGTATCTCTGAAGCTTTCTTT
d_gene: TRBD2; v_gene: TRBV28; abundance: few; j_gene: TRBJ2-1; CDR3aa: CASSFLAVSYNEQFF; CDR3nt: TGTGCCAGCAGTTTTCTAGCGGTCTCCTACAATGAGCAGTTCTTC
d_gene: TRBD2; v_gene: TRBV28; abundance: few; j_gene: TRBJ2-1; CDR3aa: CASGGTSGRVFRIDNEQFF; CDR3nt: TGTGCCAGCGGAGGGACTAGCGGGAGAGTATTTAGAATAGACAATGAGCAGTTCTTC
d_gene: TRBD2; v_gene: TRBV4-1; abundance: .; j_gene: TRBJ2-7; CDR3aa: CASSDTSGGYYEQYF; CDR3nt: TGCGCCAGCAGCGATACTAGCGGGGGATACTACGAGCAGTACTTC